The present TCR beta chain was sequenced within a study of shared clonotypes between healthy human individuals. The wider study: Researchers assigned three CD4 naive, three CD4 memory, two CD8 naive and one CD8 memory plate to each donor.

The sorted-subset replicate PCRs were given 200 ng DNA, which is tens of thousands of T cell genomes. This table comes from immunoSEQ multiplex PCR, and its TCRdb copy is limited to in-frame clones, with some not included. The sample shows hundreds of thousands of clones, about three quarters of them seen only once. CD4+ cells were split into CD45RA+ naive and CD45RA-negative memory subsets. The CDR3 runs 15 residues. Unmatched junction bases numbered 8, after V lost 2 bases and J lost 8 bases. Germline V CDR1 and CDR2: MGHRA, YSYEKL. This TCR came from a woman in her twenties or thirties in good health. The rearrangement uses TRBV4-1 and TRBJ1-4, with TRBD1 matching 7 bases. Sequenced sample: memory CD4+ T cells sorted from blood. Sample subset: CD45RA-negative fraction. The CDR3, as DNA: TGCGCCAGCAGCCAACAATGGACGACAGGGGAAAAACTGTTTTTT. Its protein is CASSQQWTTGEKLFF.